This TCR beta chain comes out of a study of a mutant IDH1 vaccine in newly diagnosed glioma. Study overall: Vaccine dosing followed radiotherapy by 4-6 weeks, or accompanied temozolomide cycles. Before enrollment, patients got radiotherapy alone, temozolomide alone, or mostly the combination.

Libraries were prepared by immunoSEQ multiplex PCR; TCRdb keeps only in-frame clonotypes and omits some of them. The sample shows about 51,000 clones, more than 70% of them seen only once. Whole-study results and caveats: Of all patients, under 95% showed vaccine-induced immune responses.

About this clone: Antigen unknown.

The CDR3 sequence is 15 residues long. Per the germline V gene, CDR1 is SGHNT and CDR2 is YYREEE (reference sequence). The junction had 11 bases not matched to a gene; V was cut back by 4 bases and J by 5 bases. Documented time point: week 5, during vaccination. A 20-mer mutant IDH1 peptide at 300 ug was injected subcutaneously with topical imiquimod. This TCR derives from a woman aged 35 to 49 with glioma. Source: PBMCs, taken from a glioma patient whose treatment included an IDH1 peptide vaccine. The chain combines TRBV5-4 with TRBJ2-5; TRBD1 matches 7 bases. CDR3 amino acids: CASSAGTAGKETQYF. The CDR3 nucleotides are TGTGCCAGCAGCGCCGGGACAGCTGGCAAGGAGACCCAGTACTTC.